A single sample gave rise to the 28 T cell receptor beta chains below, sequenced in a study of CD8 T cells in ankylosing spondylitis. General study findings and limits: One TCR beta motif, made up of under ten highly homologous variants, appeared characteristic of ankylosing spondylitis blood.

TCRdb reanalysed the 5' RACE reads using MiXCR and keeps one entry per CDR3 protein. Altogether some 840,000 distinct CDR3 sequences are present, about 11% being singletons, with the ten largest covering 0.45% to 0.6%. These receptors' targets are unknown. Sequenced input: blood, either unsorted or a sorted T cell fraction (not recorded which). These receptors originate from a male donor with ankylosing spondylitis.

This clonotype was seen a few times. This chain uses TRBV7-2 with TRBJ2-2; D is unresolved. Germline V gene lookup returns CDR1 SGHTA and CDR2 FQGNSA. Trimming stripped 4 bases from V and 12 bases from J, with 9 bases between. CDR3 size: 11 residues. CDR3 amino acids: CASSSPYKLFF. CDR3 in DNA: TGTGCCAGCAGCTCCCCTTACAAGCTGTTTTTT.

This clonotype occurred a few times. The V and J genes are TRBV6-5 and TRBJ2-1; perhaps TRBD1 as D (5 bases). The V and J ends lost 2 bases and 6 bases respectively, with 14 bases between them. The CDR3 length is 15 residues. The germline gives CDR1 MNHEY, CDR2 SVGAGI. CDR3 residues: CASSYRGRSLNEQFF. The CDR3 DNA sequence: TGTGCCAGCAGTTACAGGGGCCGCTCCCTCAATGAGCAGTTCTTC.

This clonotype has just a few counts. The chain couples TRBV20-1 to TRBJ2-2; 8 bases are shared with TRBD2. CDR3 length: 18 residues. Trimming took 1 base from V and 0 from J; bases not matched to a gene: 10. The germline gives CDR1 DFQATT, CDR2 SNEGSKA (reference sequence). The CDR3: CSARVPAGGSANTGELFF. The CDR3 DNA is TGCAGTGCTAGAGTTCCCGCGGGGGGTTCCGCGAACACCGGGGAGCTGTTTTTT.

This clonotype was counted only a few times. V gene TRBV6-2 or TRBV6-3 combines with J gene TRBJ1-2; 9 nucleotides line up with TRBD1. Germline V CDR1 and CDR2: MNHEY, SVGEGT. The CDR3 covers 14 residues. Trimming removed 7 bases from V and 3 bases from J; junction bases left unmatched: 6. The CDR3 protein is CASTQRTGDYGYTF. The CDR3 DNA reads as TGTGCCAGCACCCAAAGGACAGGGGACTATGGCTACACCTTC.

Notes on this clonotype: One junction end disagrees with the germline gene, perhaps due to a read error. J is TRBJ2-7 and V is TRBV7-9, with a possible D match to TRBD1 (6 bases). From germline, CDR1 is SEHNR and CDR2 FQNEAQ (reference sequence). This CDR3 is 9 amino acids long. The CDR3 loop is CASSLGTVF. The DNA for the CDR3 is TGTGCCAGCAGCTTAGGGACAGTCTTC.

The chain has TRBV7-6 and TRBJ2-5; no definite D call. This CDR3 region has 17 residues. The V end lost 0 bases, the J end lost 3 bases, and 17 bases lay between the germline ends. The germline gives CDR1 SGHVS, CDR2 FNYEAQ. CDR3 loop: CASSLAPTSQKKETQYF. CDR3 DNA: TGTGCCAGCAGCTTAGCGCCGACGAGTCAAAAAAAAGAGACCCAGTACTTC. Filled out from reference TRBV7-6 and TRBJ2-5, the complete variable domain reads GAGVSQSPRYKVTKRGQDVALRCDPISGHVSLYWYRQALGQGPEFLTYFNYEAQQDKSGLPNDRFSAERPEGSISTLTIQRTEQRDSAMYRCASSLAPTSQKKETQYFGPGTRLLVL.

This clonotype was seen only a few times. The V gene is TRBV4-3, the J gene TRBJ2-1, with D uncertain. Deletions cut 0 bases from V and 5 bases from J, with 8 bases between. Germline loops: CDR1 LGHNA, CDR2 YSLEER. The CDR3 sequence is 14 residues long. CDR3 protein: CASSQDQANNEQFF. The CDR3 DNA sequence: TGCGCCAGCAGCCAAGATCAAGCCAACAATGAGCAGTTCTTC.

There are many counts of this clonotype. The rearrangement links TRBV9 to TRBJ1-2; the D is unclear. Deletions cut 2 bases from V and 2 bases from J, with 7 bases between. The CDR3 totals 13 residues. Per germline, CDR1 SGDLS and CDR2 YYNGEE. CDR3 region: CASSVAGNYGYTF. The CDR3 coding sequence is TGTGCCAGCAGCGTGGCAGGCAACTATGGCTACACCTTC.

The sample holds a few counts of this clonotype. The V call is TRBV4-2, the J call TRBJ1-1; D is undetermined. CDR3 size: 15 residues. Germline lookup yields CDR1 LGHNA and CDR2 YNFKEQ. V lost 0 bases to trimming and J lost 1 base, with 9 bases between them. CDR3 bases: TGTGCCAGCAGCCAAGACGGCAGGCCGAACACTGAAGCTTTCTTT. It codes for CASSQDGRPNTEAFF.

Only a few counts were recorded for this clonotype. DNA of the CDR3: TGTGCCAGCAGACAAGACAGGAACACTGAAGCTTTCTTT. Protein product: CASRQDRNTEAFF. The V call is TRBV27, the J call TRBJ1-1, with D maybe TRBD1 (5 bases). Trimming cost V 6 bases and J 1 base, with 9 bases left between them. Germline values: CDR1 MNHEY, CDR2 SMNVEV (reference sequence). This CDR3 contains 13 residues.

The J gene is TRBJ2-2, the V gene TRBV20-1; 7 positions match TRBD2. CDR3 length: 15 residues. With 3 bases clipped from V and 5 bases from J, the junction kept 9 bases outside the gene matches. From germline, CDR1 is DFQATT and CDR2 SNEGSKA (reference sequence). DNA for the CDR3: TGCAGTGCTAGGACGGCGGGAGTATATACCGGGGAGCTGTTTTTT. Translated: CSARTAGVYTGELFF.

The sample holds a few counts of this clonotype. This chain links TRBV20-1 with TRBJ2-7; D remains ambiguous. Germline V gene sequence: CDR1 DFQATT, CDR2 SNEGSKA (reference sequence). The CDR3 spans 14 residues. V lost 5 bases and J 2 bases, leaving 16 bases between the germline ends. The DNA for the CDR3 is TGCAGTGCTCATCGGGCCTGGAGCACCTACGAGCAGTACTTC. This encodes CSAHRAWSTYEQYF.

The table lists this clonotype with a few counts. The genes are TRBV4-2 and TRBJ2-1, with 8 bases that match TRBD1. With 0 bases clipped from V and 3 bases from J, the junction kept 4 bases outside the gene matches. CDR1 is LGHNA and CDR2 is YNFKEQ in the germline V gene. The CDR3 spans 16 residues. This CDR3 reads CASSQDLGQVYNEQFF. The DNA of the CDR3 is TGTGCCAGCAGCCAAGATTTGGGACAGGTCTACAATGAGCAGTTCTTC.

The rearrangement links TRBV11-2 to TRBJ1-1, with D hard to call. The CDR3 spans 14 residues. Germline CDR1 and CDR2: SGHAT and FQNNGV. Trimming shortened V by 6 bases and J by 7 bases, and 18 bases separated the two germline ends. CDR3 loop: CASSSFRSGVEAFF. CDR3 coding DNA: TGTGCCAGCAGTTCCTTTAGGAGTGGGGTTGAAGCTTTCTTT.

This clonotype was counted a few times. This chain links TRBV7-9 with TRBJ2-2; no clear D gene. This CDR3 contains 15 residues. The V and J ends lost 6 bases and 1 base respectively, with 12 bases between them. The germline V gene has CDR1 SEHNR and CDR2 FQNEAQ (reference sequence). DNA of the CDR3: TGTGCCAGCAGTTTCACCCGCCTGAACACCGGGGAGCTGTTTTTT. The encoded protein is CASSFTRLNTGELFF.

J is TRBJ1-2 and V is TRBV20-1, with D possibly matching TRBD1 (5 bases). The length of the CDR3 is 14 residues. CDR1 and CDR2 from the germline V gene are DFQATT and SNEGSKA (reference sequence). The V end was cut by 7 bases, the J end by 4 bases, with 19 bases between. The CDR3 sequence is CSGAHYGGIYGYTF. CDR3 nucleotides: TGCAGTGGGGCCCATTACGGGGGGATCTATGGCTACACCTTC.

This clonotype was picked up many times. The DNA of the CDR3 is TGCAGTGCACGGATCTTCAATGAGCAGTTCTTC. It yields the protein CSARIFNEQFF. V gene TRBV20-1 combines with J gene TRBJ2-1, with D uncertain. Between the trimmed V and J ends, which lost 6 bases and 6 bases, there was a span of 9 bases. The CDR3 is made up of 11 amino acids. CDR1 is DFQATT and CDR2 is SNEGSKA in the germline V gene (reference sequence).

This clonotype showed up many times. This chain links TRBV7-6 with TRBJ2-5; 7 positions agree with TRBD2. CDR1 and CDR2 (germline): SGHVS, FNYEAQ. Trimming cost V 1 base and J 4 bases; bases outside gene matches: 12. The CDR3 has 17 residues. The CDR3 spells CASSLVGGAGSGETQYF. Here the CDR3 DNA reads TGTGCCAGCAGCTTAGTGGGAGGAGCGGGGTCAGGAGAGACCCAGTACTTC.

V and J are TRBV20-1 and TRBJ1-5, with a weak D call TRBD1 (6 bases). V was shortened by 6 bases and J by 1 base, with 16 bases between the two germline ends. Germline assignment: CDR1 DFQATT and CDR2 SNEGSKA (reference sequence). This CDR3 region has 15 residues. The CDR3 nucleotides read TGCAGTGCCGCAGACCCGAGGGGGAGCAATCAGCCCCAGCATTTT. This encodes CSAADPRGSNQPQHF.

The chain has TRBV7-2 and TRBJ2-7, with TRBD2 matching over 7 bases. Germline V gives CDR1 SGHTA, CDR2 FQGNSA. The CDR3 runs to 15 residues. V dropped 1 base and J dropped 2; count of bases not matched to a gene: 5. The CDR3 nucleotides are TGTGCCAGCAGCTTAGTGGGAGGGGCAACCTACGAGCAGTACTTC. Translating it yields CASSLVGGATYEQYF.

This clonotype was found a few times. The chain is built from TRBV11-2 and TRBJ1-4; no clear D. Germline CDR1 and CDR2: SGHAT and FQNNGV. The CDR3 consists of 14 residues. The V end was cut by 5 bases, the J end by 0 bases, with 7 bases between. The CDR3, as DNA: TGTGCCAGCAGCCATCCTTCAACTAATGAAAAACTGTTTTTT. Protein product: CASSHPSTNEKLFF.

This clonotype was seen at least ten times. The V gene is TRBV20-1, the J gene TRBJ2-7; the match to TRBD1 covers 9 bases. Germline CDR1 reads DFQATT; CDR2 reads SNEGSKA (reference sequence). The junction had 5 bases not matched to a gene; V was cut back by 4 bases and J by 1 base. This CDR3 has 14 residues. The CDR3 region is CSAISTGGSYEQYF. CDR3 DNA sequence: TGCAGTGCTATATCGACAGGGGGATCCTACGAGCAGTACTTC.

This chain links TRBV5-1 with TRBJ2-1, with D perhaps being TRBD1 or TRBD2 (6 bases each). The CDR3 sequence is 15 residues long. The ends were cut back, 5 bases at V and 0 bases at J, with 12 bases in the middle. Germline V gives CDR1 SGHRS, CDR2 YFSETQ. The CDR3 DNA reads TGCGCCAGCAGGGATAGGGGGGACTCCTACAATGAGCAGTTCTTC. Its protein is CASRDRGDSYNEQFF.

This clonotype was seen ten or more times. The rearrangement uses TRBV15 and TRBJ2-7; a possible D gene is TRBD2 (5 bases). The germline V gene encodes CDR1 LNHNV and CDR2 YYDKDF (reference sequence). V lost 0 bases to trimming and J lost 3 bases, with 6 bases between them. This CDR3 is 13 amino acids long. The CDR3 spells CATSRDRGYEQYF. The CDR3 nucleotides are TGTGCCACCAGCAGAGATCGGGGCTACGAGCAGTACTTC.

This clonotype has only a few counts. The rearrangement joins TRBV11-1 to TRBJ2-7; TRBD2 is a possible D gene (5 bases). The CDR3 sequence is 16 residues long. V lost 5 bases, J lost 7 bases, and 24 bases lay in between. Germline CDR1 is SGHAT and CDR2 is FQDESV (reference sequence). The chain's CDR3 is CASSRHGLVFEREQYF. The DNA of the CDR3 is TGTGCCAGCAGCCGACACGGGTTGGTCTTCGAGCGGGAGCAGTACTTC.

This clonotype has ten or more counts. The V gene is TRBV9, the J gene TRBJ2-2; possible D gene TRBD2, 6 bases. Germline V lookup: CDR1 SGDLS, CDR2 YYNGEE. Trimming cost V 4 bases and J 1 base, with 11 bases left between them. The CDR3 covers 15 residues. DNA of the CDR3: TGTGCCAGCAGCCCAAGTAGCGGGAACACCGGGGAGCTGTTTTTT. Its protein product is CASSPSSGNTGELFF.

The chain joins TRBV21-1 to TRBJ2-5; the table's D call TRBD2 went unverified against the DNA. TRBV21-1 is a pseudogene locus. The CDR3 length is 16 residues. The CDR3 is CASQGCDARPGETQYF. The CDR3 DNA sequence: TGTGCCAGCCAAGGGTGTGATGCGAGGCCCGGAGAGACCCAGTACTTC.

This clonotype was seen a few times. V is TRBV27 and J is TRBJ2-3, with D perhaps matching TRBD1 (5 bases). V lost 5 bases and J lost 2, with 11 bases in between. Germline assignment: CDR1 MNHEY and CDR2 SMNVEV (reference sequence). The CDR3 totals 14 residues. The CDR3 nucleotides read TGTGCCAGCAGTACCCGACAGAACACAGATACGCAGTATTTT. Its translation: CASSTRQNTDTQYF.